The clone carrying this T cell receptor (beta chain) was picked up a small number of times. Its antigen remains unidentified. The sample is drawn from a study of T-cell memory formation after mild COVID-19. Turning to the study itself: Largely donor-specific sequence clusters came from two donors.

Germline loops: CDR1 SGHKS, CDR2 YYEKEE (reference sequence). The CDR3 totals 14 residues. Trimming shortened V by 3 bases and J by 7 bases, and 16 bases separated the two germline ends. Study-level findings and limits: CM and EM subsets held most contracting CD4+ clones; EMRA held CD8+ ones. The pre-infection memory compartment contained some responding clones, suggesting cross-reactive memory joined.

The TCR alpha and TCR beta cDNA libraries, bearing sample barcodes and UMIs, were generated by 5'RACE using constant-segment primers. TCRdb reprocessed the 5' RACE reads via MiXCR and lists one record per CDR3 protein. The data show 470,000 or so distinct CDR3 sequences, 15% to 20% seen once. This clonotype was sampled from an adult woman who had mild COVID-19 (a few samples of this study predate the infection). Cell type and time point are not known. The sample comprised PBMCs or a T cell subset sorted from them (not recorded which). J is TRBJ1-1 and V is TRBV5-5, with D tentatively TRBD1 (5 bases). Written as DNA, the CDR3 is TGTGCCAGCAGCTCGTCGCCGGGGCCTCTTGAAGCTTTCTTT. Translated, it gives CASSSSPGPLEAFF.